This record covers a single T cell receptor (beta chain). CDR3 size: 12 residues. Germline V lookup: CDR1 SGHTA, CDR2 FQGNSA. V lost 3 bases to trimming and J lost 7 bases, with 9 bases between them. Measured with immunoSEQ multiplex PCR; TCRdb has only the in-frame clones, and not every one. The sample holds about 160,000 clones, approximately 90% seen once. The data belong to a study of blood T cell repertoires in COVID-19. As for the study in general: Samples representing acute and convalescent COVID-19 were sourced from the United States, Italy and Spain.

The chain combines TRBV7-2 with TRBJ2-5; D is ambiguous. Sequenced sample: PBMCs or T cells enriched from blood (not recorded which). The sequence was obtained from a woman aged 50 to 65 who had recovered from COVID-19. CDR3 sequence (DNA): TGTGCCAGCAGCTTTAGACTGGGGACCCAGTACTTC. Its protein product is CASSFRLGTQYF.